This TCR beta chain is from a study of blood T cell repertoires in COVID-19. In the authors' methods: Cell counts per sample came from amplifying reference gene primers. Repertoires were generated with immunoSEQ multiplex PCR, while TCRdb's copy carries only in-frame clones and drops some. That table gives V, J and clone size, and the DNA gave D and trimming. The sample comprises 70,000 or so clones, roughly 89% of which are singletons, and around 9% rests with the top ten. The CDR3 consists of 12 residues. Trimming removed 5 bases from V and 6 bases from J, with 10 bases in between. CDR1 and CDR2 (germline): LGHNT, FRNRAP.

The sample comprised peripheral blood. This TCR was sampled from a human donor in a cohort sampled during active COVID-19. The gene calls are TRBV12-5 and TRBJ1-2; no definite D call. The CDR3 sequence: CASGLAGHGYTF. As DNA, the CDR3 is TGTGCTAGTGGTCTGGCTGGGCATGGCTACACCTTC.